A single sample gave rise to the 32 T cell receptor beta chains below, sequenced in a study of beta chain features in type 1 diabetes. Study results and caveats: Among patients with Type 1 diabetes, TCRB CDR3s were moderately but significantly shorter in every one of the four CD4+ subsets.

These receptors are not linked to any known antigen. Sequencing targeted expressed TCRB transcripts, as all isolated RNA had been reverse transcribed. Data came from immunoSEQ multiplex PCR; TCRdb stores just in-frame clones and leaves some out. The table records under 850,000 clones, 13% of them present only once. Specimen: naive CD4+ T cells from blood. The source is a man younger than 35 with type 1 diabetes.

This clone was seen more than once but under ten times. The rearrangement joins TRBV6-5 to TRBJ2-7; D is unresolved. Germline values: CDR1 MNHEY, CDR2 SVGAGI. V gave up 5 bases and J gave up 3 bases, with 14 bases separating them. The CDR3 extends over 14 amino acids. In DNA form, the CDR3 reads TGTGCCAGCAGTCTGGGAAGCACCTACTACGAGCAGTACTTC. Amino acids: CASSLGSTYYEQYF.

The chain uses TRBV10-2 and TRBJ1-6; 7 nucleotides align to TRBD1. Germline CDR1 WSHSY, CDR2 SAAADI. With 8 bases clipped from V and 7 bases from J, the junction kept 2 bases outside the gene matches. This CDR3 has 12 residues. The CDR3 nucleotides read TGCGCCAGCCGACAGGGAAATTCACCCCTCCACTTT. Translation: CASRQGNSPLHF.

This rearrangement joins TRBV5-6 to TRBJ2-7, with D possibly being TRBD2 (5 bases). V was pared by 2 bases and J by 3 bases, with 9 bases between. In germline, CDR1 is SGHDT, CDR2 YYEEEE. This CDR3 contains 13 residues. CDR3 protein: CASSFSGVYEQYF. CDR3 nucleotide sequence: TGTGCCAGCAGCTTTTCCGGGGTCTACGAGCAGTACTTC.

The V call is TRBV28, the J call TRBJ2-7, with 7 bases that match TRBD1. The CDR3 is made up of 13 amino acids. Trimming cost V 9 bases and J 6 bases; bases outside gene matches: 11. Per germline, CDR1 MDHEN and CDR2 SYDVKM. CDR3 residues: CASHSDRDGEQYF. CDR3 DNA: TGTGCCAGTCACTCCGACAGGGACGGCGAGCAGTACTTC.

This clone has more than one count but fewer than ten. This sequence joins TRBV30 and TRBJ2-7, with TRBD2 identical over 8 bases. The tail of the sequence fits TRBJ2-5 better, so the J call may be wrong. The CDR3 is 12 residues long. Germline values: CDR1 GTSNPN, CDR2 SVGIG (reference sequence). The CDR3 spells CAWSPSGGTQYF. The DNA for the CDR3 is TGTGCCTGGTCGCCCAGCGGGGGGACCCAGTACTTC.

This rearrangement joins TRBV7-3 to TRBJ2-5; 10 bases align to TRBD1. Per germline, CDR1 SGHTA and CDR2 FQGTGA. V lost 5 bases, J lost 3 bases, and 3 bases stayed unmatched. The CDR3 runs to 14 residues. The chain's CDR3 is CASSLTGGEETQYF. In nucleotides, the CDR3 is TGTGCCAGCAGCCTGACAGGGGGCGAAGAGACCCAGTACTTC. The variable domain in full, completed from reference TRBV7-3 and TRBJ2-5, reads GAGVSQTPSNKVTEKGKYVELRCDPISGHTALYWYRQSLGQGPEFLIYFQGTGAADDSGLPNDRFFAVRPEGSVSTLKIQRTERGDSAVYLCASSLTGGEETQYFGPGTRLLVL.

This clone was detected only a few times. The genes are TRBV6-5 and TRBJ2-1; 7 nucleotides align to TRBD1. Germline V CDR1 and CDR2: MNHEY, SVGAGI. The CDR3 totals 15 residues. After removal of 5 bases from V and 11 bases from J, the junction contained 15 bases not matched to a gene. CDR3 nucleotides: TGTGCCAGCAGTGGACTTCACCGGGACAGCGTGCAGCAGTTCTTC. It specifies CASSGLHRDSVQQFF.

This clone was seen only a few times. The V and J genes are TRBV20-1 and TRBJ1-5; D not resolved. CDR3 size: 11 residues. CDR1 and CDR2 (germline): DFQATT, SNEGSKA (reference sequence). Trimming took 6 bases from V and 9 from J, leaving 12 bases between them. CDR3 DNA sequence: TGCAGTGCCCCCCGTGACGGGCCCCAGCATTTT. Amino acid sequence: CSAPRDGPQHF.

The chain has TRBV7-2 and TRBJ2-1; D is perhaps TRBD2 (6 bases). Deletions cut 4 bases from V and 7 bases from J, with 14 bases between. This CDR3 contains 14 residues. CDR1 and CDR2 from the germline V gene are SGHTA and FQGNSA. As DNA, the CDR3 is TGTGCCAGCAGCTCAACGGGCGGGGCGAATGAGCAGTTCTTC. Translated, it gives CASSSTGGANEQFF.

This clone has a single count. This chain links TRBV6-1 with TRBJ2-7, with TRBD1 matching over 8 bases. Germline trimming cut 10 bases from V and 5 bases from J; bases unmatched to any gene: 4. The CDR3 spans 11 residues. Germline CDR1 reads MNHNS; CDR2 reads SASEGT. CDR3 loop: CAIRGLHEQYF. The CDR3 nucleotides are TGTGCCATCAGGGGGCTCCACGAGCAGTACTTC.

This chain uses TRBV6-1 with TRBJ2-1; D not certain. Germline V gene lookup returns CDR1 MNHNS and CDR2 SASEGT. Deletions cut 3 bases from V and 10 bases from J, with 7 bases between. CDR3 length: 11 amino acids. CDR3 DNA sequence: TGTGCCAGCAGTGAGGTCAACGAGCAGTTCTTC. Encoded protein: CASSEVNEQFF.

The J gene is TRBJ1-5, the V gene TRBV30; TRBD1 might be the D (5 bases). There are 17 residues in the CDR3. Germline values: CDR1 GTSNPN, CDR2 SVGIG (reference sequence). Trimming left V 5 bases short and J 2 bases short, with 22 bases between. Written as DNA, the CDR3 is TGTGCCTGGCAGCCGGGACCCGGTATGGCGGGCAATCAGCCCCAGCATTTT. This encodes CAWQPGPGMAGNQPQHF.

The chain carries TRBV4-2 and TRBJ1-6; the D gene is possibly TRBD1 (5 bases). CDR3 length: 17 residues. Trimming removed 0 bases from V and 7 bases from J, with 16 bases in between. Germline V gene lookup returns CDR1 LGHNA and CDR2 YNFKEQ. The CDR3 sequence: CASSQDKGAPGNSPLHF. Here the CDR3 DNA reads TGTGCCAGCAGCCAAGATAAAGGGGCTCCAGGGAATTCACCCCTCCACTTT.

This clone was seen more than once but under ten times. The chain employs TRBV29-1 and TRBJ2-5, with 12 bases lining up with TRBD2. The CDR3 length is 13 residues. Trimming removed 7 bases from V and 2 bases from J; junction bases left unmatched: 2. Germline CDR1 is SQVTM and CDR2 is ANQGSEA. CDR3 in DNA: TGCAGCGCCGGACTAGCGGGGCAAGAGACCCAGTACTTC. It yields the protein CSAGLAGQETQYF.

This clone has a single count. The chain is built from TRBV18 and TRBJ2-5, with no clear D. The J call is doubtful: the DNA matches TRBJ2-7 better. The germline CDR1 and CDR2 sequences are KGHSH and LQKENI. The CDR3 has 13 amino acids. The chain's CDR3 is CASSPGDSYEQYF. In DNA form, the CDR3 reads TGTGCCAGCTCACCTGGGGACTCCTACGAGCAGTACTTC.

This clone was seen once. CDR3 nucleotide sequence: TGCGCCAGCAGCACCGGGACAGGGGTGTACGAGCAGTACTTC. Translation: CASSTGTGVYEQYF. The chain couples TRBV5-1 to TRBJ2-7, with TRBD1 identical over 10 bases. The V and J ends lost 4 bases and 4 bases, in that order; junction bases with no gene match: 5. Germline assignment: CDR1 SGHRS and CDR2 YFSETQ. This CDR3 spans 14 amino acids.

The J gene is TRBJ2-2, the V gene TRBV7-9, with TRBD1 identical over 7 bases. Unmatched junction bases numbered 3, after V lost 4 bases and J lost 1 base. The CDR3 is 15 amino acids. CDR1 and CDR2 (germline): SEHNR, FQNEAQ (reference sequence). Written as DNA, the CDR3 is TGTGCCAGCAGCTGGGACAGATTGAACACCGGGGAGCTGTTTTTT. Amino acid sequence: CASSWDRLNTGELFF. Complete variable domain (other parts from reference TRBV7-9 and TRBJ2-2): DTGVSQNPRHKITKRGQNVTFRCDPISEHNRLYWYRQTLGQGPEFLTYFQNEAQLEKSRLLSDRFSAERPKGSFSTLEIQRTEQGDSAMYLCASSWDRLNTGELFFGEGSRLTVL.

This chain joins TRBV7-9 and TRBJ2-7; 10 positions match TRBD2. Germline V gene lookup returns CDR1 SEHNR and CDR2 FQNEAQ (reference sequence). The CDR3 contains 16 residues. V lost 0 bases to trimming and J lost 5 bases; unmatched junction nucleotides: 7. Here the CDR3 reads CASSLAPRGLADEQYF. In DNA, the CDR3 is TGTGCCAGCAGCTTAGCTCCTAGAGGACTAGCGGACGAGCAGTACTTC.

This clone was counted a few times. Relative to the germline gene, one junction end is altered; a read error may explain this. This rearrangement joins TRBV11-1 to TRBJ2-3; 8 nucleotides line up with TRBD2. The CDR3 loop spans 14 amino acids. CDR1 is SGHAT, CDR2 FQDESV, per germline (reference sequence). The CDR3 protein is CASSIAGSADTQYF. The DNA for the CDR3 is TGTGCCAGCAGCATAGCGGGGTCGGCAGATACGCAGTATTTT. Full variable domain (remainder filled in from reference TRBV11-1 and TRBJ2-3): EAEVAQSPRYKITEKSQAVAFWCDPISGHATLYWYRQILGQGPELLVQFQDESVVDDSQLPKDRFSAERLKGVDSTLKIQPAELGDSAMYLCASSIAGSADTQYFGPGTRLTVL.

V usage is TRBV7-6 and J usage is TRBJ2-5; weak D call: TRBD1 (6 bases). V lost 1 base, J lost 5 bases, and 8 bases lay in between. CDR1 is SGHVS and CDR2 is FNYEAQ in the germline V gene. There are 13 residues in the CDR3. This CDR3 is CASSLEQGETQYF. CDR3 nucleotides: TGTGCCAGCAGCTTAGAACAGGGCGAGACCCAGTACTTC.

The genes are TRBV14 and TRBJ2-1, with 8 bases that match TRBD1. V gave up 2 bases and J gave up 7 bases; unmatched junction bases: 10. CDR1 is SGHDN, CDR2 FVKESK, per germline. This CDR3 is built from 16 residues. In DNA form, the CDR3 reads TGTGCCAGCAGCCAACCTCCCGGACAGGGAAGGAATGAGCAGTTCTTC. It is translated as CASSQPPGQGRNEQFF.

The rearrangement uses TRBV29-1 and TRBJ2-7; D perhaps matches TRBD1 (6 bases). V was pared by 4 bases and J by 3 bases, with 25 bases between. Germline CDR1 and CDR2: SQVTM and ANQGSEA. The CDR3 has 17 amino acids. CDR3: CSVGRILAKQGYYEQYF. The DNA for the CDR3 is TGCAGCGTTGGTCGAATCTTAGCGAAACAGGGCTACTACGAGCAGTACTTC.

In its sample, this clone was seen a few times. The V call is TRBV6-5, the J call TRBJ2-5; D gene uncertain. From germline, CDR1 is MNHEY and CDR2 SVGAGI. Trimming cost V 0 bases and J 4 bases, with 12 bases left between them. This CDR3 is built from 15 residues. CDR3 bases: TGTGCCAGCAGTTACTCGAGGCCCGTCGGAGAGACCCAGTACTTC. Protein: CASSYSRPVGETQYF.

There are a few counts of this clone. V and J are TRBV5-1 and TRBJ1-2; the match to TRBD1 covers 7 bases. Trimming cost V 0 bases and J 4 bases; bases outside gene matches: 3. The CDR3 is 14 amino acids. Germline V CDR1 and CDR2: SGHRS, YFSETQ. The CDR3 sequence is CASSLGQGGYGYTF. CDR3 sequence (DNA): TGCGCCAGCAGCTTGGGACAGGGTGGCTATGGCTACACCTTC.

The CDR3 DNA follows: TGTGCCAGCAGCCAATCGCGGCAGCCCTACTCTGGGGCCAACGTCCTGACTTTC. This gives the protein CASSQSRQPYSGANVLTF. The chain has TRBV16 and TRBJ2-6, with D hard to call. Deletions cut 0 bases from V and 0 bases from J, with 12 bases between. Per the germline V gene, CDR1 is KGHSY and CDR2 is FQNENV. The CDR3 spans 18 residues.

The chain joins TRBV30 to TRBJ1-1; a weak D match, TRBD1 (5 bases). V lost 2 bases and J lost 2, with 12 bases in between. CDR3 length: 14 amino acids. The V gene's germline CDR1 is GTSNPN and CDR2 SVGIG (reference sequence). CDR3 coding DNA: TGTGCCTGGAGTCTGGGGACCGTCAACACTGAAGCTTTCTTT. It specifies CAWSLGTVNTEAFF.

This clone showed up just a few times. The chain recombines TRBV19 with TRBJ1-2; D may be TRBD1 (6 bases). The germline CDR1 and CDR2 sequences are LNHDA and SQIVND (reference sequence). The V gene lost 11 bases and the J gene lost 7 bases, with 20 bases spanning the gap. The CDR3 totals 13 residues. The CDR3 nucleotides are TGTGCCTCCCGGGTTCGTAGGGGGTTTGGCTACACCTTC. Its protein product is CASRVRRGFGYTF. The full variable domain, with the rest looked up from reference TRBV19 and TRBJ1-2, is DGGITQSPKYLFRKEGQNVTLSCEQNLNHDAMYWYRQDPGQGLRLIYYSQIVNDFQKGDIAEGYSVSREKKESFPLTVTSAQKNPTAFYLCASRVRRGFGYTFGSGTRLTVV.

The table lists this clone with a few counts. V usage is TRBV11-2 and J usage is TRBJ2-2, with TRBD1 identical over 7 bases. Losses at the gene ends were 5 bases for V and 6 bases for J; bases not matched to a gene: 3. CDR1 is SGHAT, CDR2 FQNNGV, per germline. This CDR3 has 13 residues. The CDR3 sequence is CASSTQGSGELFF. The CDR3 region has the DNA TGTGCCAGCAGCACACAGGGGTCCGGGGAGCTGTTTTTT.

The chain carries TRBV30 and TRBJ2-2; D is undetermined. V lost 4 bases to trimming and J lost 3 bases, with 12 bases between them. Germline V CDR1 and CDR2: GTSNPN, SVGIG (reference sequence). The CDR3 length is 14 residues. CDR3 amino acids: CAWTGGKDTGELFF. CDR3 DNA: TGTGCCTGGACGGGTGGGAAGGACACCGGGGAGCTGTTTTTT.

This clone has only a few counts. This rearrangement joins TRBV30 to TRBJ1-3, with unresolved D. The germline V gene encodes CDR1 GTSNPN and CDR2 SVGIG (reference sequence). Trimming shortened V by 1 base and J by 5 bases, and 9 bases separated the two germline ends. CDR3 size: 13 residues. CDR3 bases: TGTGCCTGGAGTGGGCAGCCAAGAAACACCATATATTTT. Translated, it gives CAWSGQPRNTIYF.

This clone was detected only a few times. V usage is TRBV5-1 and J usage is TRBJ2-2, with 10 bases identical to TRBD1. There are 16 residues in the CDR3. V gave up 6 bases and J gave up 0 bases; unmatched junction bases: 5. Germline CDR1 and CDR2: SGHRS and YFSETQ. The CDR3 coding sequence is TGCGCCAGCAACGGACAGGGGGACACGAACACCGGGGAGCTGTTTTTT. Its protein is CASNGQGDTNTGELFF.

This clone was observed a handful of times. The V call is TRBV18, the J call TRBJ2-2; no firm D call. The CDR3 contains 14 residues. Trimming left V 3 bases short and J 0 bases short, with 5 bases between. CDR1 is KGHSH and CDR2 is LQKENI in the germline V gene. The CDR3 sequence is CASSPLTNTGELFF. CDR3 coding DNA: TGTGCCAGCTCACCTTTGACGAACACCGGGGAGCTGTTTTTT.